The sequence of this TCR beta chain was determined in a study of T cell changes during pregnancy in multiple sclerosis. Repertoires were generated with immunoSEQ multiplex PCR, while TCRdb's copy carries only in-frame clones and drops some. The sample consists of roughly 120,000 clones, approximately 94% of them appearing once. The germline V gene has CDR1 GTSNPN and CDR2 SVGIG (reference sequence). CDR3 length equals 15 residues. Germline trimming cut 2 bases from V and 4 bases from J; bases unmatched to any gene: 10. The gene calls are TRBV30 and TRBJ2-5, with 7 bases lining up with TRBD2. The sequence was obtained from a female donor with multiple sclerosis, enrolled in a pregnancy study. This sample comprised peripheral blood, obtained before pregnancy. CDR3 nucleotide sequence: TGTGCCTGGAGTTGGGGGGGGTCCGGGCTAGAGACCCAGTACTTC. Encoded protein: CAWSWGGSGLETQYF.